Listed below are T cell receptor beta chains from one sample, sequenced in a study of identical twins. TCRdb itself ran the 5' RACE reads through MiXCR, one entry per CDR3 protein. The top ten clones hold around 3% of a sample with some 440,000 distinct CDR3 sequences, 20% to 25% of them seen once. In addition, the sample was reused for a study of T cells expressing NK-cell markers.

Sequenced sample: CD4+ T cells sorted from blood. The receptors here all came from a woman in her late teens or twenties in good health. CDR3s include the opening cysteine and the closing phenylalanine or tryptophan. A D gene is named only where the DNA matches it firmly. A clone size is listed for some rows: how often the clone was seen (once, few, many), or a class if it is expanded.

>.|TRBV27|TRBJ2-6|few
CATQQTGANVLTF
TGTGCCACCCAACAGACGGGGGCCAACGTCCTGACTTTC
>TRBD2|TRBV5-1|TRBJ2-1|few
CASSARLAGNEQFF
TGCGCCAGCAGCGCCCGACTAGCCGGGAATGAGCAGTTCTTC
>.|TRBV7-9|TRBJ1-2|.
CASSLESRNYGYTF
TGTGCCAGCAGCTTAGAGTCCCGAAACTATGGCTACACCTTC
>.|TRBV10-3|TRBJ2-1|many
CAISSQSGVNNEQFF
TGTGCCATCAGTTCCCAGTCGGGGGTAAACAATGAGCAGTTCTTC
>.|TRBV11-2|TRBJ2-5|few
CASSSSWEETQYF
TGTGCCAGCAGCTCGAGTTGGGAGGAGACCCAGTACTTC
>TRBD1|TRBV5-6|TRBJ2-3|few
CASSLRTGWTSTDTQYF
TGTGCCAGCAGCCTTAGGACAGGATGGACTAGCACAGATACGCAGTATTTT
>.|TRBV7-9|TRBJ2-6|few
CASSPEQGVANVLTF
TGTGCCAGCAGCCCAGAACAGGGAGTGGCCAACGTCCTGACTTTC
>TRBD1|TRBV20-1|TRBJ1-4|many
CSAGVLGQPIF
TGCAGTGCTGGAGTACTGGGACAGCCGATTTTT
>.|TRBV5-1|TRBJ1-1|.
CASSLIGAMNTEAFF
TGCGCCAGCAGCTTGATCGGGGCGATGAACACTGAAGCTTTCTTT
>.|TRBV5-1|TRBJ1-5|.
CASSPNPLSLNQPQHF
TGCGCCAGCAGCCCGAACCCACTCAGCCTCAATCAGCCCCAGCATTTT
>TRBD1|TRBV7-3|TRBJ1-2|.
CASSLPGTAYGYTF
TGTGCCAGCAGCTTGCCCGGGACAGCCTATGGCTACACCTTC
>TRBD2|TRBV7-2|TRBJ2-1|once
CASSRLAGLNEQFF
TGTGCCAGCAGCCGACTAGCGGGTCTCAATGAGCAGTTCTTC
>TRBD1|TRBV30|TRBJ2-3|.
CACTARGNTQYF
TGTGCCTGCACCGCCAGGGGGAATACGCAGTATTTT
>TRBD1|TRBV12-3/TRBV12-4|TRBJ2-3|.
CASSAGTGYITDTQYF
TGTGCCAGCAGCGCCGGGACAGGCTATATCACAGATACGCAGTATTTT
>.|TRBV6-6|TRBJ1-2|.
CASSYSGSDGYTF
TGTGCCAGCAGTTACTCAGGGAGCGATGGCTACACCTTC
>.|TRBV5-1|TRBJ1-1|few
CASSLVSGMVTEAFF
TGCGCCAGCAGCTTGGTGTCAGGGATGGTCACTGAAGCTTTCTTT
>TRBD2|TRBV5-1|TRBJ2-1|few
CASSLGPGLGSYNEQFF
TGCGCCAGCAGCTTGGGGCCGGGACTAGGGTCCTACAATGAGCAGTTCTTC
>.|TRBV5-1|TRBJ1-1|many
CASGGNTEAFF
TGCGCCAGCGGGGGGAACACTGAAGCTTTCTTT
>.|TRBV10-3|TRBJ1-2|.
CAISESIGYTF
TGTGCCATCAGTGAGTCGATCGGCTACACCTTC
>.|TRBV28|TRBJ2-3|once
CASSSPRTSKYTDTQYF
TGTGCCAGCAGTTCCCCGCGGACCTCGAAGTATACAGATACGCAGTATTTT
>TRBD1|TRBV7-2|TRBJ1-1|few
CASSFLAQGGEAFF
TGTGCCAGCAGCTTCTTGGCGCAGGGGGGTGAAGCTTTCTTT
>.|TRBV7-2|TRBJ2-7|.
CASSLAEYYEQYF
TGTGCCAGCAGCTTAGCGGAGTATTACGAGCAGTACTTC